This entry lists 29 T cell receptor beta chains sequenced from one sample in a study of T cell responses to AZD1222 COVID-19 vaccine. Clones were sequenced by immunoSEQ multiplex PCR, and TCRdb holds only the in-frame ones, with some missing. This table holds approximately 200,000 clones, roughly 94% found once. The material sequenced was peripheral blood, taken 28 days after the second dose of the MenACWY control vaccine. These receptors came from an adult who received the MenACWY meningococcal vaccine as a control.

There are a few counts of this clone. The V gene is TRBV5-1, the J gene TRBJ2-1, with D perhaps TRBD2 (6 bases). Germline V lookup: CDR1 SGHRS, CDR2 YFSETQ. The CDR3 totals 18 residues. Trimming left V 0 bases short and J 0 bases short, with 16 bases between. The CDR3 sequence: CASSLELASGLSYNEQFF. The CDR3, as DNA: TGCGCCAGCAGCTTGGAACTAGCCTCCGGCCTCTCCTACAATGAGCAGTTCTTC.

This clone is a singleton in its sample. The chain joins TRBV28 to TRBJ1-1, with 9 bases lining up with TRBD1. Germline V CDR1 and CDR2: MDHEN, SYDVKM. The ends lost 5 bases at V and 4 bases at J; junction bases unmatched: 8. This CDR3 region has 15 residues. CDR3: CASSHRPTGGTEAFF. CDR3 in DNA: TGTGCCAGCAGTCATCGCCCGACAGGGGGCACTGAAGCTTTCTTT.

The chain recombines TRBV9 with TRBJ1-1, with 9 nucleotides matching TRBD1. CDR3 length equals 16 residues. V dropped 3 bases and J dropped 0; count of bases not matched to a gene: 6. Per germline, CDR1 SGDLS and CDR2 YYNGEE. The CDR3 is CASSERQGGMNTEAFF. As DNA, the CDR3 is TGTGCCAGCAGCGAGCGACAGGGGGGAATGAACACTGAAGCTTTCTTT.

This chain connects TRBV20-1 to TRBJ1-1, with unresolved D. V lost 6 bases to trimming and J lost 5 bases, with 7 bases between them. Germline values: CDR1 DFQATT, CDR2 SNEGSKA (reference sequence). CDR3 length equals 10 residues. CDR3 residues: CSAPGTEAFF. The CDR3 region has the DNA TGCAGTGCCCCCGGAACTGAAGCTTTCTTT.

The rearrangement links TRBV9 to TRBJ2-2; 14 nucleotides line up with TRBD2. Per germline, CDR1 SGDLS and CDR2 YYNGEE. The CDR3 runs to 13 residues. V was pared by 8 bases and J by 7 bases, with 1 base of the junction left unmatched. The CDR3 sequence: CASGLAGGGELFF. In DNA, the CDR3 is TGTGCCAGTGGACTAGCGGGGGGCGGGGAGCTGTTTTTT.

This chain links TRBV5-8 with TRBJ2-1; D gene ambiguous. CDR3 length: 17 amino acids. Trimming removed 4 bases from V and 0 bases from J, with 17 bases in between. Germline CDR1 and CDR2: SGHTS and YDEGEE. CDR3 nucleotide sequence: TGTGCCAGCAGCACAAGCTTTGGGCATGGCTCCTACAATGAGCAGTTCTTC. It is translated as CASSTSFGHGSYNEQFF.

The CDR3 loop reads CASSAPGSSYEQYF. CDR3 in DNA: TGTGCCAGCTCAGCGCCCGGGAGCTCCTACGAGCAGTACTTC. J is TRBJ2-7 and V is TRBV28; D might be TRBD2 (6 bases). The V gene lost 8 bases and the J gene lost 0 bases, with 14 bases spanning the gap. Germline loops: CDR1 MDHEN, CDR2 SYDVKM. CDR3 length: 14 residues.

This chain connects TRBV7-3 to TRBJ2-2, with D possibly TRBD2 on 6 matching bases. This CDR3 spans 18 amino acids. Trimming took 5 bases from V and 5 from J, leaving 24 bases between them. Germline values: CDR1 SGHTA, CDR2 FQGTGA. In DNA, the CDR3 is TGTGCCAGCAGCCTCAGAGGAGCTGGACAAGGACTAACCGGGGAGCTGTTTTTT. Translation: CASSLRGAGQGLTGELFF. Filled out from reference TRBV7-3 and TRBJ2-2, the complete variable domain reads GAGVSQTPSNKVTEKGKYVELRCDPISGHTALYWYRQSLGQGPEFLIYFQGTGAADDSGLPNDRFFAVRPEGSVSTLKIQRTERGDSAVYLCASSLRGAGQGLTGELFFGEGSRLTVL.

The rearrangement uses TRBV11-2 and TRBJ2-5; TRBD2 is a possible D gene (6 bases). V lost 1 base and J 7 bases, leaving 10 bases between the germline ends. The CDR3 extends over 13 amino acids. Looked up from germline, CDR1 is SGHAT and CDR2 is FQNNGV. CDR3 residues: CASSLAGVGTQYF. CDR3 in DNA: TGTGCCAGCAGCTTAGCGGGAGTGGGGACCCAGTACTTC.

The chain carries TRBV28 and TRBJ2-7; 13 bases match TRBD2. The V and J ends lost 6 bases and 0 bases, in that order; junction bases with no gene match: 5. The CDR3 totals 16 residues. Germline CDR1 is MDHEN and CDR2 is SYDVKM. This CDR3 is CASSPGLAGLSYEQYF. Written as DNA, the CDR3 is TGTGCCAGCAGCCCGGGACTAGCGGGACTCTCCTACGAGCAGTACTTC. The entire variable domain, with the rest obtained from reference TRBV28 and TRBJ2-7, is as follows: DVKVTQSSRYLVKRTGEKVFLECVQDMDHENMFWYRQDPGLGLRLIYFSYDVKMKEKGDIPEGYSVSREKKERFSLILESASTNQTSMYLCASSPGLAGLSYEQYFGPGTRLTVT.

This chain links TRBV28 with TRBJ2-3; weak D call: TRBD1 (6 bases). The CDR3 has 16 amino acids. Trimming shortened V by 8 bases and J by 1 base, and 19 bases separated the two germline ends. Germline CDR1 and CDR2: MDHEN and SYDVKM. CDR3 nucleotides: TGTGCCAGCGGTCGACCCCGAGGGGGACGCACAGATACGCAGTATTTT. Protein sequence: CASGRPRGGRTDTQYF.

The chain is built from TRBV27 and TRBJ2-7, with 8 bases identical to TRBD1. V lost 5 bases and J lost 5; bases outside the gene matches: 8. CDR1 and CDR2 from the germline V gene are MNHEY and SMNVEV (reference sequence). CDR3 length: 14 residues. CDR3: CASSLDRGRDEQYF. In DNA, the CDR3 is TGTGCCAGCAGTCTCGACAGGGGAAGGGACGAGCAGTACTTC.

The V call is TRBV19, the J call TRBJ2-3, with 11 bases lining up with TRBD2. Trimming removed 1 base from V and 7 bases from J; junction bases left unmatched: 13. The germline V gene encodes CDR1 LNHDA and CDR2 SQIVND (reference sequence). There are 18 residues in the CDR3. The CDR3: CASSIAASGGTDLYTQYF. In DNA, the CDR3 is TGTGCCAGTAGTATAGCGGCTAGCGGGGGGACAGACTTGTATACGCAGTATTTT.

The chain uses TRBV6-2 or TRBV6-3 and TRBJ2-6; D is unclear. Germline CDR1 is MNHEY and CDR2 is SVGEGT. The CDR3 runs to 15 residues. Trimming stripped 0 bases from V and 2 bases from J, with 5 bases between. This CDR3 reads CASSYSTAGANVLTF. DNA for the CDR3: TGTGCCAGCAGTTACTCCACAGCTGGGGCCAACGTCCTGACTTTC.

The V gene is TRBV2, the J gene TRBJ2-1; D possibly matches TRBD1 or TRBD2 (5 bases each). CDR1 and CDR2 from the germline V gene are SNHLY and FYNNEI. Trimming cost V 7 bases and J 16 bases, with 20 bases left between them. The CDR3 covers 12 residues. The CDR3 DNA reads as TGTGCCAGCACCGATGCCGGGACGGCGACCTTCTTC. Translation gives CASTDAGTATFF. Full variable domain (missing parts from reference TRBV2 and TRBJ2-1): EPEVTQTPSHQVTQMGQEVILRCVPISNHLYFYWYRQILGQKVEFLVSFYNNEISEKSEIFDDQFSVERPDGSNFTLKIRSTKLEDSAMYFCASTDAGTATFFGPGTRLTVL.

V is TRBV28 and J is TRBJ2-7; a possible D gene is TRBD2 (5 bases). Germline values: CDR1 MDHEN, CDR2 SYDVKM. Trimming removed 8 bases at V and 0 bases at J, with 11 bases between. The length of the CDR3 is 13 residues. The CDR3 loop is CASAQDFSYEQYF. In DNA form, the CDR3 reads TGTGCCAGCGCCCAGGACTTCTCCTACGAGCAGTACTTC. Combining the CDR3 with reference TRBV28 and TRBJ2-7 gives the whole variable domain DVKVTQSSRYLVKRTGEKVFLECVQDMDHENMFWYRQDPGLGLRLIYFSYDVKMKEKGDIPEGYSVSREKKERFSLILESASTNQTSMYLCASAQDFSYEQYFGPGTRLTVT.

The CDR3 is CASSTTGLAGVEQFF. The CDR3 nucleotides read TGTGCCAGCAGTACCACGGGACTAGCGGGAGTGGAGCAGTTCTTC. This rearrangement joins TRBV27 to TRBJ2-1; 14 positions agree with TRBD2. Germline V CDR1 and CDR2: MNHEY, SMNVEV (reference sequence). The V segment lost 5 bases and the J segment 10 bases; nucleotides outside the gene matches: 7. This CDR3 comprises 15 residues.

This clone was seen a few times. The CDR3 spells CSVEGADTQYF. The DNA for the CDR3 is TGCAGCGTTGAAGGGGCAGATACGCAGTATTTT. The V gene is TRBV29-1, the J gene TRBJ2-3; D uncertain. Germline V gene lookup returns CDR1 SQVTM and CDR2 ANQGSEA. The CDR3 sequence is 11 residues long. The ends were cut back, 1 base at V and 4 bases at J, with 3 bases in the middle.

V gene TRBV5-1 combines with J gene TRBJ2-7; 8 nucleotides match TRBD1. Trimming at V came to 5 bases and at J to 4 bases, leaving 5 bases not matched to a gene. This CDR3 has 13 amino acids. Germline values: CDR1 SGHRS, CDR2 YFSETQ. CDR3 amino acids: CASSSTGGYEQYF. The CDR3 coding sequence is TGCGCCAGCAGTTCCACAGGGGGATACGAGCAGTACTTC.

This chain connects TRBV19 to TRBJ1-3; possible D gene TRBD1, 5 bases. The V gene's germline CDR1 is LNHDA and CDR2 SQIVND (reference sequence). CDR3 size: 16 residues. V was pared by 0 bases and J by 2 bases, with 11 bases between. The CDR3 DNA reads as TGTGCCAGTAGTATAGAAGGGGCGACTCCTGGAAACACCATATATTTT. Protein product: CASSIEGATPGNTIYF.

This chain joins TRBV5-6 and TRBJ1-2; 8 bases fit TRBD1. This CDR3 has 15 residues. The germline V gene has CDR1 SGHDT and CDR2 YYEEEE. With V trimmed by 1 base and J by 4 bases, 6 bases remained unmatched. As DNA, the CDR3 is TGTGCCAGCAGCTTGAGGACAGGGAGCCCCTATGGCTACACCTTC. Its translation is CASSLRTGSPYGYTF.

V usage is TRBV27 and J usage is TRBJ1-5, with D perhaps matching TRBD1 (6 bases). Germline V gene sequence: CDR1 MNHEY, CDR2 SMNVEV (reference sequence). The ends were cut back, 6 bases at V and 6 bases at J, with 15 bases in the middle. The CDR3 runs to 14 residues. The CDR3 DNA reads TGTGCCAGCAGCAGCATCGGGACAACTCAGCCCCAGCATTTT. Encoded protein: CASSSIGTTQPQHF.

The chain carries TRBV4-3 and TRBJ1-2; no reliable D call. This CDR3 is 15 amino acids long. Germline loops: CDR1 LGHNA, CDR2 YSLEER. Trimming left V 0 bases short and J 4 bases short, with 12 bases between. DNA of the CDR3: TGCGCCAGCAGCCAAGATCTAGGGTCGGGCTATGGCTACACCTTC. Translation gives CASSQDLGSGYGYTF.

The table lists this clone with a count of one. The chain joins TRBV5-4 to TRBJ1-5, with D uncertain. CDR1 is SGHNT and CDR2 is YYREEE in the germline V gene (reference sequence). The CDR3 is made up of 15 amino acids. V gave up 1 base and J gave up 4 bases, with 12 bases separating them. The DNA of the CDR3 is TGTGCCAGCAGCTTGTGGGCAGACTCAAATCAGCCCCAGCATTTT. This gives the protein CASSLWADSNQPQHF.

The V call is TRBV9, the J call TRBJ1-6; maybe TRBD1 (5 bases). Germline values: CDR1 SGDLS, CDR2 YYNGEE. The CDR3 has 15 residues. V dropped 0 bases and J dropped 5 bases, with 9 bases sitting between them. CDR3 loop: CASSVEGDHNSPLHF. CDR3 coding DNA: TGTGCCAGCAGCGTAGAAGGGGACCATAATTCACCCCTCCACTTT.

V usage is TRBV9 and J usage is TRBJ1-6; D not resolved. Per germline, CDR1 SGDLS and CDR2 YYNGEE. The ends were cut back, 4 bases at V and 7 bases at J, with 18 bases in the middle. This CDR3 spans 16 amino acids. CDR3 nucleotides: TGTGCCAGCAGCCCGAGCCCGGTCCCCGGGAATTCACCCCTCCACTTT. Residues: CASSPSPVPGNSPLHF.

This clone appeared a single time. V gene TRBV4-2 combines with J gene TRBJ2-3, with TRBD2 identical over 12 bases. Germline CDR1 reads LGHNA; CDR2 reads YNFKEQ. This CDR3 contains 19 residues. The V and J ends lost 2 bases and 3 bases, in that order; junction bases with no gene match: 12. CDR3 DNA sequence: TGTGCCAGCAGCCAAAAGCCCGGGGCTAGCGGGGGGGCAACAGATACGCAGTATTTT. It encodes CASSQKPGASGGATDTQYF.

This rearrangement joins TRBV5-1 to TRBJ1-2; no clear D. V dropped 0 bases and J dropped 2 bases, with 11 bases sitting between them. Germline loops: CDR1 SGHRS, CDR2 YFSETQ. This CDR3 has 15 amino acids. The CDR3 DNA follows: TGCGCCAGCAGCTTGGGAGGCACAGACAACTATGGCTACACCTTC. Protein sequence: CASSLGGTDNYGYTF.

This sequence joins TRBV27 and TRBJ2-7; maybe TRBD1 (5 bases). V was trimmed by 3 bases and J by 3 bases, leaving 9 bases between them. The germline CDR1 and CDR2 sequences are MNHEY and SMNVEV (reference sequence). This CDR3 is 13 amino acids long. The CDR3 loop reads CASSLGRDYEQYF. As DNA, the CDR3 is TGTGCCAGCAGTTTGGGCAGGGACTACGAGCAGTACTTC.